What follows is one TCR beta chain and its context. The table came from immunoSEQ multiplex PCR; TCRdb's copy has only in-frame clones and leaves some out. This table has around 19,000 clones, approximately 82% appearing once. This specimen comes from a study of OX40 agonist ivuxolimab in advanced cancers. Trimming cost V 4 bases and J 5 bases, with 9 bases left between them. Germline loops: CDR1 MNHNY, CDR2 SVGAGI (reference sequence). The CDR3 is made up of 12 amino acids. This sequence originates from an adult with an advanced solid tumor such as melanoma, head and neck, liver or kidney cancer. The V gene is TRBV6-6, the J gene TRBJ2-7; D may be TRBD1 (6 bases). The specimen was CD4+ or CD8+ T cells sorted from blood, collected in a trial of the OX40 agonist ivuxolimab. For the CDR3, the DNA is TGTGCCAGCAGTTTGGGGACAAACGAGCAGTACTTC. Its protein is CASSLGTNEQYF.